The 21 T cell receptor beta chains below come from one sample, sequenced in a study of vaccination and CD4 T cells after COVID-19. Cultured CD4+ T cells had their DNA profiled by the Oncomine TCR Beta short-read assay. TCRdb re-derived calls from the PCR reads in MiXCR, one entry per CDR3 protein. Of roughly 19,000 distinct CDR3 sequences listed, approximately 40% are singletons. These receptors lack a known antigen. Described time point: late sampling 161 to 241 days after vaccination in a few convalescent patients. The treatment was: approximately nine-day PBMC culture with coronavirus spike peptide pools or control peptides (ViraFEST assay). The source was CD4+ T cells from blood, cultured in vitro, collected about 7 months after SARS-CoV-2 vaccination. The receptors stem from a human donor who had recovered from COVID-19.

The rearrangement uses TRBV27 and TRBJ1-2; tentative D call: TRBD1 (6 bases). Trimming cost V 2 bases and J 7 bases, with 11 bases left between them. In germline, CDR1 is MNHEY, CDR2 SMNVEV (reference sequence). CDR3 length: 13 residues. The CDR3 is CASSLNGGPGYTF. CDR3 in DNA: TGTGCCAGCAGTTTAAATGGGGGGCCTGGCTACACCTTC.

The chain carries TRBV24-1 and TRBJ2-1, with TRBD2 matching over 11 bases. With 4 bases clipped from V and 7 bases from J, the junction kept 5 bases outside the gene matches. The germline V gene has CDR1 KGHDR and CDR2 SFDVKD. The length of the CDR3 is 15 residues. The CDR3 protein is CATSETSGRSNEQFF. The CDR3 DNA follows: TGTGCCACCAGTGAAACTAGCGGGAGATCGAATGAGCAGTTCTTC.

The chain uses TRBV19 and TRBJ2-1; TRBD2 might be the D (6 bases). Germline V lookup: CDR1 LNHDA, CDR2 SQIVND (reference sequence). The CDR3 length is 13 residues. Trimming stripped 6 bases from V and 7 bases from J, with 13 bases between. The CDR3 sequence: CASRGTGGNEQFF. The CDR3, as DNA: TGTGCCAGTAGAGGGACTGGGGGGAATGAGCAGTTCTTC.

The chain employs TRBV6-5 and TRBJ1-2; 7 bases agree with TRBD1. Germline CDR1 and CDR2: MNHEY and SVGAGI. V shed 4 bases, J shed 4 bases, and the junction held 3 bases outside the gene matches. The CDR3 length is 13 residues. CDR3 coding DNA: TGTGCCAGCAGTTGGCGACAGGGCTATGGCTACACCTTC. Protein: CASSWRQGYGYTF.

This rearrangement joins TRBV4-2 to TRBJ1-1; 8 nucleotides align to TRBD1. V lost 4 bases, J lost 4 bases, and 8 bases stayed unmatched. The CDR3 has 15 residues. Germline V gene data show CDR1 as LGHNA and CDR2 as YNFKEQ. CDR3 region: CASSRPDRVATEAFF. CDR3 in DNA: TGTGCCAGCAGCCGGCCGGACAGGGTTGCCACTGAAGCTTTCTTT.

CDR3 sequence: CASSYNRDNLGDETQYF. In DNA form, the CDR3 reads TGTGCCAGCAGTTACAACCGGGACAATCTAGGGGATGAGACCCAGTACTTC. The chain uses TRBV6-2 or TRBV6-3 and TRBJ2-5, with D perhaps matching TRBD1 (6 bases). V was clipped by 2 bases and J by 5 bases, with 21 bases between them. Germline V gene data show CDR1 as MNHEY and CDR2 as SVGEGT. This CDR3 region has 17 residues.

This clonotype was seen a handful of times. This chain joins TRBV4-1 and TRBJ2-7; the D gene is possibly TRBD2 (6 bases). Looked up from germline, CDR1 is MGHRA and CDR2 is YSYEKL. The V and J ends lost 0 bases and 3 bases respectively, with 12 bases between them. This CDR3 comprises 15 residues. The CDR3 spells CASSQEPRGYYEQYF. The CDR3 region has the DNA TGCGCCAGCAGCCAAGAACCGCGGGGTTACTACGAGCAGTACTTC.

This clonotype was seen more than once but under ten times. The chain joins TRBV6-5 to TRBJ2-7, with D uncertain. Between the trimmed V and J ends, which lost 0 bases and 2 bases, there was a span of 8 bases. CDR1 is MNHEY and CDR2 is SVGAGI in the germline V gene. This CDR3 spans 14 amino acids. The CDR3 here is CASSYSDLPYEQYF. The CDR3 DNA reads TGTGCCAGCAGTTACTCGGATCTGCCCTACGAGCAGTACTTC.

Notes on this clonotype: A read error may account for a junction end that differs from germline. V usage is TRBV24-1 and J usage is TRBJ2-3; the D gene is possibly TRBD2 (6 bases). The CDR3 totals 15 residues. Germline loops: CDR1 KGHDR, CDR2 SFDVKD. The CDR3 DNA reads TGTGCCATCAGTGATCTCGGGACTAGCACAGATACGCAGTATTTT. Translated, it gives CAISDLGTSTDTQYF.

This clonotype occurred a few times. The chain uses TRBV7-2 and TRBJ1-1; TRBD1 matches at 9 bases. Trimming removed 4 bases from V and 6 bases from J; junction bases left unmatched: 9. CDR1 SGHTA and CDR2 FQGNSA come from the germline V gene. The CDR3 spans 15 residues. The DNA of the CDR3 is TGTGCCAGCAGCTCCCGGACAGGGGTAGTGGCTGAAGCTTTCTTT. Protein: CASSSRTGVVAEAFF.

The rearrangement joins TRBV4-1 to TRBJ1-5, with D possibly matching TRBD1 (6 bases). V was pared by 0 bases and J by 11 bases, with 20 bases between. The V gene's germline CDR1 is MGHRA and CDR2 YSYEKL. There are 16 residues in the CDR3. The CDR3 loop reads CASSQDVTGSRPAQHF. DNA for the CDR3: TGCGCCAGCAGCCAAGATGTCACAGGGTCACGACCTGCCCAGCATTTT.

This clonotype was seen a few times. V is TRBV7-2 and J is TRBJ2-1; D might be TRBD2 (6 bases). The CDR3 is made up of 16 amino acids. Trimming pared 5 bases from V and 8 bases from J, leaving 22 bases between. Germline V gene lookup returns CDR1 SGHTA and CDR2 FQGNSA. The DNA of the CDR3 is TGTGCCAGCAGCCCCTCTGCGGGGAGTACCCACCATGAGCAGTTCTTC. Its protein is CASSPSAGSTHHEQFF.

The chain recombines TRBV11-3 with TRBJ2-5; 9 bases line up with TRBD2. The CDR3 consists of 16 residues. V trimming: 1 base; J trimming: 5 bases; junction bases outside the gene matches: 8. Germline lookup yields CDR1 SGHNT and CDR2 YENEEA. The CDR3 nucleotides read TGTGCCAGCAGCTTAGGTCTGGCGGGAGGGAGGGAGACCCAGTACTTC. This gives the protein CASSLGLAGGRETQYF. The whole variable domain, remainder taken from reference TRBV11-3 and TRBJ2-5, is EAGVVQSPRYKIIEKKQPVAFWCNPISGHNTLYWYLQNLGQGPELLIRYENEEAVDDSQLPKDRFSAERLKGVDSTLKIQPAELGDSAVYLCASSLGLAGGRETQYFGPGTRLLVL.

V usage is TRBV18 and J usage is TRBJ2-7, with TRBD1 identical over 7 bases. The germline V gene has CDR1 KGHSH and CDR2 LQKENI. This CDR3 has 14 residues. V lost 3 bases to trimming and J lost 4 bases; unmatched junction nucleotides: 6. CDR3 residues: CASSPRQGGYEQYF. CDR3 in DNA: TGTGCCAGCTCACCCCGACAGGGTGGGTACGAGCAGTACTTC.

This chain links TRBV5-4 with TRBJ1-1, with TRBD1 identical over 8 bases. The CDR3 consists of 14 residues. The germline CDR1 and CDR2 sequences are SGHNT and YYREEE (reference sequence). V shed 2 bases and J 4 bases; nucleotides not matched to a gene: 4. The CDR3 loop reads CASSLTGGGTEAFF. The CDR3 DNA reads TGTGCCAGCAGCTTAACAGGGGGGGGCACTGAAGCTTTCTTT.

The V gene is TRBV7-3, the J gene TRBJ2-1, with D possibly being TRBD2 (5 bases). The V gene lost 0 bases and the J gene lost 9 bases, with 9 bases spanning the gap. This CDR3 is 13 amino acids long. Germline V lookup: CDR1 SGHTA, CDR2 FQGTGA. CDR3 sequence (DNA): TGTGCCAGCAGCTTAACGTGGACTGGTGAGCAGTTCTTC. It translates to CASSLTWTGEQFF.

The chain uses TRBV20-1 and TRBJ2-3; the D gene could be TRBD1 or TRBD2 (7 bases each). This CDR3 is 15 amino acids long. Trimming left V 7 bases short and J 3 bases short, with 20 bases between. Germline CDR1 reads DFQATT; CDR2 reads SNEGSKA (reference sequence). The CDR3 nucleotides are TGCAGTGTCACGGGGGCAGGGGGGGCGACAGATACGCAGTATTTT. This codes for CSVTGAGGATDTQYF.

The chain links TRBV11-3 to TRBJ1-6; TRBD1 matches 8 bases. The J segment lost 6 bases and the V segment lost 5 bases, leaving 3 bases of the junction unmatched. This CDR3 spans 14 amino acids. The germline V gene encodes CDR1 SGHNT and CDR2 YENEEA. CDR3 region: CASSAQGGNSPLHF. DNA of the CDR3: TGTGCCAGCAGCGCACAGGGGGGTAATTCACCCCTCCACTTT.

This clonotype was detected a few times. The CDR3 sequence: CSARPGGSGNTIYF. CDR3 coding DNA: TGCAGTGCTAGGCCAGGGGGCTCTGGAAACACCATATATTTT. The rearrangement joins TRBV20-1 to TRBJ1-3; 7 bases fit TRBD1. The CDR3 has 14 residues. Germline CDR1 and CDR2: DFQATT and SNEGSKA (reference sequence). J gave up 0 bases and V 3 bases, and 2 bases lay outside the gene matches.

About this clonotype: A read error may produce the germline difference seen at one junction end. The chain carries TRBV7-7 and TRBJ2-1; D unresolved. This CDR3 region has 13 residues. Germline loops: CDR1 SSHAT, CDR2 FNYEAQ (reference sequence). The CDR3 region is CASSLNERNEQFF. The CDR3 nucleotides read TGTGCTAGCAGCTTAAACGAGAGGAATGAGCAGTTCTTC.

The V gene is TRBV5-1, the J gene TRBJ2-1; the match to TRBD2 covers 12 bases. The CDR3 is 18 residues long. Per the germline V gene, CDR1 is SGHRS and CDR2 is YFSETQ. After removal of 0 bases from V and 4 bases from J, the junction contained 8 bases not matched to a gene. The CDR3 sequence is CASSLALAGGPWYNEQFF. In nucleotides, the CDR3 is TGCGCCAGCAGCTTGGCTCTAGCGGGAGGGCCTTGGTACAATGAGCAGTTCTTC.